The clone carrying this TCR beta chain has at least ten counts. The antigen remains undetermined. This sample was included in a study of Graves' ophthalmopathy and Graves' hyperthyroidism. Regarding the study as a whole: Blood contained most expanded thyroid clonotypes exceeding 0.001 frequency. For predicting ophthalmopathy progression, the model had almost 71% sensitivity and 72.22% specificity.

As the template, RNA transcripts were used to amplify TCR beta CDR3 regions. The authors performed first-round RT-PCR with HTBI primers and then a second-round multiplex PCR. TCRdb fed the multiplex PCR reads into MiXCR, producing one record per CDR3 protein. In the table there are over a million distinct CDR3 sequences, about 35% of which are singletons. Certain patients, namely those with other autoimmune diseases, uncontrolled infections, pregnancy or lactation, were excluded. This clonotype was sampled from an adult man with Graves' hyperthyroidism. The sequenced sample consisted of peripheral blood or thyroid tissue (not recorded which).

The CDR3 protein is CASSVGQSPYTIYF. CDR3 coding DNA: TGTGCCAGCAGCGTAGGACAGTCTCCCTACACCATATATTTT. The J gene is TRBJ1-3, the V gene TRBV9; D may be TRBD1 (5 bases). The length of the CDR3 is 14 residues. V was clipped by 0 bases and J by 8 bases, with 12 bases between them. Germline CDR1 reads SGDLS; CDR2 reads YYNGEE.